Sequencing of this T cell receptor (beta chain) was carried out in a study of CD8 T cells in ankylosing spondylitis. Study results and limitations: Disease-linked clones had a CD8+ phenotype and relatively low frequency in peripheral blood. Both synovial fluid and blood in reactive arthritis had previously been reported to carry some motif variants. Seemingly characteristic of ankylosing spondylitis blood was a TCR beta motif consisting of 7 or 8 highly homologous variants.

In making TCR beta libraries, quantitative 5'-RACE with molecular barcodes was used. TCRdb called the 5' RACE reads again in MiXCR, with one record for every CDR3 protein. The sample lists 650,000 to 800,000 distinct CDR3 sequences, roughly 20% occurring once. On this clonotype itself: Its cognate antigen is unknown.

The source material was blood, either unsorted or a sorted T cell fraction (not recorded which). The TCR was taken from a male donor with ankylosing spondylitis.

CDR3 amino acids: CASSSLGNGEQYF. CDR3 DNA: TGTGCCAGCAGCAGCCTAGGGAATGGAGAGCAGTACTTC. The rearrangement joins TRBV6-1 to TRBJ2-7; D not certain. The germline gives CDR1 MNHNS, CDR2 SASEGT. The CDR3 consists of 13 residues. V gave up 6 bases and J gave up 7 bases, with 16 bases separating them.